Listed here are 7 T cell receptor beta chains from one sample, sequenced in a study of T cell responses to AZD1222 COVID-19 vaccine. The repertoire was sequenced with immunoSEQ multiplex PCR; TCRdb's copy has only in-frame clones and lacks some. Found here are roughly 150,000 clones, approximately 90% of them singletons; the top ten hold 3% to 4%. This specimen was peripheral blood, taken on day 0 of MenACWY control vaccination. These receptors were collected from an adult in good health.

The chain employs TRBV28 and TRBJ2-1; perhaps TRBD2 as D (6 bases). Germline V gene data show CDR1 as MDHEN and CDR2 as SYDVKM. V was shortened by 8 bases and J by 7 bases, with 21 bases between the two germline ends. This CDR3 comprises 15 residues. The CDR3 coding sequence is TGTGCCAGCGGACCTTCTGAGCTAGGGAGGAATGAGCAGTTCTTC. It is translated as CASGPSELGRNEQFF. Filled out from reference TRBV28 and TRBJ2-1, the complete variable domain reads DVKVTQSSRYLVKRTGEKVFLECVQDMDHENMFWYRQDPGLGLRLIYFSYDVKMKEKGDIPEGYSVSREKKERFSLILESASTNQTSMYLCASGPSELGRNEQFFGPGTRLTVL.

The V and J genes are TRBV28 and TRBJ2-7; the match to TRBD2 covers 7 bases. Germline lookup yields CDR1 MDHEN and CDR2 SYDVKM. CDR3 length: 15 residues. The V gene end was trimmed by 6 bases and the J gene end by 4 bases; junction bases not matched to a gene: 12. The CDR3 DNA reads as TGTGCCAGCAGCCGGGGCGTGCGGGAGCGGTACGAGCAGTACTTC. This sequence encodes CASSRGVRERYEQYF.

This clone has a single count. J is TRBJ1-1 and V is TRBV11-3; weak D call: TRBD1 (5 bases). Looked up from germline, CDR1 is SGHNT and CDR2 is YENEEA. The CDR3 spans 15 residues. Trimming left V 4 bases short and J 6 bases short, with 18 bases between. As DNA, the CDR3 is TGTGCCAGCAGCTCGGGGACGGGGGGTACGGCTGAAGCTTTCTTT. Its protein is CASSSGTGGTAEAFF.

The CDR3 here is CASSSTGTSSDTQYF. CDR3 DNA: TGTGCCAGCAGCTCGACAGGGACTAGCTCAGATACGCAGTATTTT. The rearrangement uses TRBV7-9 and TRBJ2-3, with TRBD2 identical over 9 bases. Trimming cost V 4 bases and J 4 bases; bases outside gene matches: 6. The CDR3 spans 15 residues. Germline assignment: CDR1 SEHNR and CDR2 FQNEAQ (reference sequence).

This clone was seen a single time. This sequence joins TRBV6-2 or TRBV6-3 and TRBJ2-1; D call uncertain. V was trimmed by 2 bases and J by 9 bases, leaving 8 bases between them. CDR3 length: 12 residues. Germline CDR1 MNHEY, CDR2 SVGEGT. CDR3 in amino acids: CASSYVATEQFF. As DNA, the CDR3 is TGTGCCAGCAGTTACGTTGCTACTGAGCAGTTCTTC.

The DNA for the CDR3 is TGTGCCAGCAGCTTAGCTGGCCCTTCTGGAAACACCATATATTTT. Its translation is CASSLAGPSGNTIYF. This chain joins TRBV7-6 and TRBJ1-3; D gene ambiguous. Germline V lookup: CDR1 SGHVS, CDR2 FNYEAQ. V gave up 0 bases and J gave up 1 base, with 7 bases separating them. This CDR3 is built from 15 residues.

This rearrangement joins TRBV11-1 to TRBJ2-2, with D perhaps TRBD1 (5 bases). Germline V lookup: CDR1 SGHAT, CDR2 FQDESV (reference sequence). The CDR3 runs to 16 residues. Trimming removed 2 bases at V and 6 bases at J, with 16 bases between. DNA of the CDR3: TGTGCCAGCAGCTTACGAGTCCAGGGCGCAGCCGGGGAGCTGTTTTTT. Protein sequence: CASSLRVQGAAGELFF.